This passage covers 20 T cell receptor beta chains from one sample sequenced in a study of cytotoxic CD8 clonotypes in ibrutinib-treated CLL. Sequencing was performed with immunoSEQ multiplex PCR; in TCRdb, only in-frame clones are kept and a portion is missing. The sample holds 130,000 or so clones, over 60% seen once. The sample was PBMCs, taken after 12 months of ibrutinib treatment. The source is a human donor with chronic lymphocytic leukemia.

The rearrangement joins TRBV5-5 to TRBJ2-7; D is undetermined. Trimming cost V 0 bases and J 7 bases, with 14 bases left between them. CDR3 length: 14 amino acids. Germline values: CDR1 SGHKS, CDR2 YYEKEE (reference sequence). CDR3 nucleotide sequence: TGTGCCAGCAGCTTGGTACCTCTGGGTTGGGAGCAGTACTTC. Translating it yields CASSLVPLGWEQYF.

The chain recombines TRBV9 with TRBJ2-6, with 11 bases identical to TRBD1. After removal of 4 bases from V and 2 bases from J, the junction contained 11 bases not matched to a gene. The V gene's germline CDR1 is SGDLS and CDR2 YYNGEE. The CDR3 is 19 residues long. This CDR3 is CASSPQVRTGGTGANVLTF. The CDR3 coding sequence is TGTGCCAGCAGCCCCCAAGTAAGGACAGGGGGCACTGGGGCCAACGTCCTGACTTTC.

The chain has TRBV7-2 and TRBJ2-1; D is ambiguous. CDR1 is SGHTA, CDR2 FQGNSA, per germline. The V end was cut by 8 bases, the J end by 8 bases, with 16 bases between. There are 13 residues in the CDR3. CDR3 nucleotides: TGTGCCAGCGGCCCTATCCGTTGGGATGAGCAGTTCTTC. Residues: CASGPIRWDEQFF.

This clone has a single count. J is TRBJ2-7 and V is TRBV2; TRBD1 aligns across 8 bases. The trim removed 5 bases at V and 2 bases at J, leaving 2 bases unmatched. CDR3 length equals 13 residues. Germline V gene lookup returns CDR1 SNHLY and CDR2 FYNNEI. The CDR3 loop is CASSRGQAYEQYF. The CDR3 DNA reads TGTGCCAGCAGTAGGGGACAGGCCTACGAGCAGTACTTC.

The chain uses TRBV28 and TRBJ2-5; D gene unclear. V was cut by 6 bases and J by 5 bases, with 10 bases left in between. The CDR3 extends over 12 amino acids. Per germline, CDR1 MDHEN and CDR2 SYDVKM. The CDR3 nucleotides read TGTGCCAGCAGAGGATCCACCGAGACCCAGTACTTC. It codes for CASRGSTETQYF.

The table lists this clone with a count of one. The CDR3 sequence: CASSPPGDGTEAFF. The CDR3 region has the DNA TGTGCCAGCAGCCCCCCGGGGGATGGGACTGAAGCTTTCTTT. The gene calls are TRBV7-2 and TRBJ1-1; perhaps TRBD1 as D (5 bases). The CDR3 has 14 amino acids. CDR1 SGHTA and CDR2 FQGNSA come from the germline V gene. V gave up 5 bases and J gave up 5 bases, with 15 bases separating them.

The J gene is TRBJ1-5, the V gene TRBV4-1, with D perhaps matching TRBD1 (6 bases). CDR1 and CDR2 (germline): MGHRA, YSYEKL. V lost 6 bases, J lost 6 bases, and 12 bases lay in between. The CDR3 covers 13 residues. CDR3: CASRAGGGQPQHF. The CDR3 DNA sequence: TGCGCCAGCAGGGCGGGGGGCGGTCAGCCCCAGCATTTT.

The genes are TRBV28 and TRBJ2-3, with D unclear. The CDR3 sequence is 12 residues long. Trimming removed 5 bases at V and 0 bases at J, with 3 bases between. CDR1 is MDHEN, CDR2 SYDVKM, per germline. In DNA, the CDR3 is TGTGCCAGCAGTCCTAGCACAGATACGCAGTATTTT. This sequence encodes CASSPSTDTQYF.

The rearrangement links TRBV2 to TRBJ2-1; D is possibly TRBD1 (5 bases). Germline-derived CDR1 and CDR2 are SNHLY and FYNNEI. This CDR3 comprises 15 residues. V lost 1 base and J 4 bases, leaving 11 bases between the germline ends. CDR3 in DNA: TGTGCCAGCAGTGAAGGGGGCGTGGGGTACAATGAGCAGTTCTTC. This sequence encodes CASSEGGVGYNEQFF.

The CDR3 loop reads CASSLGSAGRSYEQYF. CDR3 sequence (DNA): TGTGCCAGCAGCTTAGGTTCGGCAGGGAGGTCCTACGAGCAGTACTTC. The rearrangement uses TRBV11-2 and TRBJ2-7; D is possibly TRBD2 (6 bases). Germline-derived CDR1 and CDR2 are SGHAT and FQNNGV. Trimming took 1 base from V and 1 from J, leaving 14 bases between them. The CDR3 has 16 amino acids.

The chain is built from TRBV10-3 and TRBJ1-5; 8 bases are a match to TRBD1. This CDR3 is 19 amino acids long. Germline V gene sequence: CDR1 ENHRY, CDR2 SYGVKD. The V gene end was trimmed by 1 base and the J gene end by 0 bases; junction bases not matched to a gene: 11. The CDR3 region is CAISEWGLTGGYSNQPQHF. The CDR3 DNA reads as TGTGCCATCAGTGAGTGGGGATTAACAGGGGGTTATAGCAATCAGCCCCAGCATTTT.

V usage is TRBV5-8 and J usage is TRBJ1-5; D gene unclear. Per germline, CDR1 SGHTS and CDR2 YDEGEE. V lost 5 bases and J 3 bases, leaving 9 bases between the germline ends. This CDR3 comprises 13 residues. As DNA, the CDR3 is TGTGCCAGCAGGGAATTAACCAATCAGCCCCAGCATTTT. It is translated as CASRELTNQPQHF.

This rearrangement joins TRBV5-1 to TRBJ2-1; TRBD2 matches at 8 bases. V was clipped by 3 bases and J by 8 bases; unmatched bases: 16. This CDR3 has 17 amino acids. Germline values: CDR1 SGHRS, CDR2 YFSETQ. CDR3 in DNA: TGCGCCAGCAGCTCCGATTTAGCGGGATGGGGGTTGGATGAGCAGTTCTTC. Its translation is CASSSDLAGWGLDEQFF. The complete variable domain, with remaining parts taken from reference TRBV5-1 and TRBJ2-1, reads KAGVTQTPRYLIKTRGQQVTLSCSPISGHRSVSWYQQTPGQGLQFLFEYFSETQRNKGNFPGRFSGRQFSNSRSEMNVSTLELGDSALYLCASSSDLAGWGLDEQFFGPGTRLTVL.

In this sample, this clone turned up a few times. The CDR3 DNA reads TGTGCCAGCAGCCTACCCGAGGAGGCCTACGAGCAGTACTTC. This codes for CASSLPEEAYEQYF. This chain uses TRBV7-9 with TRBJ2-7; D is perhaps TRBD2 (5 bases). Germline lookup yields CDR1 SEHNR and CDR2 FQNEAQ (reference sequence). V was trimmed by 5 bases and J by 2 bases, leaving 13 bases between them. CDR3 length: 14 residues.

The chain joins TRBV7-9 to TRBJ2-7, with D tentatively TRBD2 (6 bases). The CDR3 runs 16 residues. With 2 bases removed from V and 5 bases from J, the gap between germline ends came to 19 bases. The germline CDR1 and CDR2 sequences are SEHNR and FQNEAQ (reference sequence). CDR3 residues: CASSLSVLRDLHEQYF. The CDR3 DNA sequence: TGTGCCAGCAGCTTATCCGTATTGCGGGATCTCCACGAGCAGTACTTC.

This clone was observed once. The chain combines TRBV19 with TRBJ2-1; D gene uncertain. From germline, CDR1 is LNHDA and CDR2 SQIVND (reference sequence). The CDR3 extends over 14 amino acids. V gave up 4 bases and J gave up 3 bases, with 10 bases separating them. The CDR3 region has the DNA TGTGCCAGTAGTAAGTCGCTCATCTACAATGAGCAGTTCTTC. Translating it yields CASSKSLIYNEQFF. Full variable domain (remainder filled in from reference TRBV19 and TRBJ2-1): DGGITQSPKYLFRKEGQNVTLSCEQNLNHDAMYWYRQDPGQGLRLIYYSQIVNDFQKGDIAEGYSVSREKKESFPLTVTSAQKNPTAFYLCASSKSLIYNEQFFGPGTRLTVL.

The chain couples TRBV5-1 to TRBJ2-7; D is possibly TRBD1 (5 bases). The CDR3 totals 15 residues. The ends were cut back, 0 bases at V and 4 bases at J, with 14 bases in the middle. CDR1 is SGHRS, CDR2 YFSETQ, per germline. The CDR3 DNA reads TGCGCCAGCAGCTTGGGTCAGGGTGCCGCTTACGAGCAGTACTTC. Translated, it gives CASSLGQGAAYEQYF.

This clone was seen more than once but under ten times. The rearrangement links TRBV27 to TRBJ2-1, with no clear D. Germline CDR1 reads MNHEY; CDR2 reads SMNVEV (reference sequence). The CDR3 is 13 residues long. The V gene lost 3 bases and the J gene lost 4 bases, with 7 bases spanning the gap. CDR3 DNA sequence: TGTGCCAGCAGTTTTTCGCATTACAATGAGCAGTTCTTC. Protein sequence: CASSFSHYNEQFF.

The chain is built from TRBV7-9 and TRBJ2-1; D is ambiguous. Germline-derived CDR1 and CDR2 are SEHNR and FQNEAQ (reference sequence). The CDR3 length is 11 residues. The V gene lost 1 base and the J gene lost 5 bases, with 0 bases spanning the gap. The CDR3 loop reads CASSLDNEQFF. In DNA form, the CDR3 reads TGTGCCAGCAGCTTAGACAATGAGCAGTTCTTC.

A word on this clone: Other DNA sequences in this sample translate to the same CDR3. The chain combines TRBV18 with TRBJ1-1, with D possibly being TRBD1 (5 bases). The germline CDR1 and CDR2 sequences are KGHSH and LQKENI. Trimming removed 2 bases at V and 0 bases at J, with 7 bases between. The CDR3 sequence is 14 residues long. The CDR3 DNA sequence: TGTGCCAGCTCACCAGGGGGAATGAACACTGAAGCTTTCTTT. This codes for CASSPGGMNTEAFF.